The present T cell receptor beta chain was sequenced within a study of shared clonotypes between healthy human individuals. The germline V gene has CDR1 SGHRS and CDR2 YFSETQ. The ends were cut back, 7 bases at V and 4 bases at J, with 17 bases in the middle. CDR3 length equals 14 residues. Regarding this clone: Its antigen is not known.

Study results and caveats: Between four donors, naive CD4 clonotypes were shared at a level of about 5%.

Several immunoSEQ 96-well plates shared each subset's DNA, each plate a replicate. Data came from immunoSEQ multiplex PCR; TCRdb stores just in-frame clones and leaves some out. The table records roughly 1 million clones, about 75% of them present only once. The TCR originated in a man younger than 30 in good health. The gene calls are TRBV5-1 and TRBJ2-5; D remains ambiguous. What was sequenced was memory CD4+ T cells sorted from blood. Indicated subset: CD45RA-negative fraction. CDR3 in amino acids: CASSNPTQGETQYF. CDR3 nucleotide sequence: TGCGCCAGCTCGAACCCAACACAAGGAGAGACCCAGTACTTC.